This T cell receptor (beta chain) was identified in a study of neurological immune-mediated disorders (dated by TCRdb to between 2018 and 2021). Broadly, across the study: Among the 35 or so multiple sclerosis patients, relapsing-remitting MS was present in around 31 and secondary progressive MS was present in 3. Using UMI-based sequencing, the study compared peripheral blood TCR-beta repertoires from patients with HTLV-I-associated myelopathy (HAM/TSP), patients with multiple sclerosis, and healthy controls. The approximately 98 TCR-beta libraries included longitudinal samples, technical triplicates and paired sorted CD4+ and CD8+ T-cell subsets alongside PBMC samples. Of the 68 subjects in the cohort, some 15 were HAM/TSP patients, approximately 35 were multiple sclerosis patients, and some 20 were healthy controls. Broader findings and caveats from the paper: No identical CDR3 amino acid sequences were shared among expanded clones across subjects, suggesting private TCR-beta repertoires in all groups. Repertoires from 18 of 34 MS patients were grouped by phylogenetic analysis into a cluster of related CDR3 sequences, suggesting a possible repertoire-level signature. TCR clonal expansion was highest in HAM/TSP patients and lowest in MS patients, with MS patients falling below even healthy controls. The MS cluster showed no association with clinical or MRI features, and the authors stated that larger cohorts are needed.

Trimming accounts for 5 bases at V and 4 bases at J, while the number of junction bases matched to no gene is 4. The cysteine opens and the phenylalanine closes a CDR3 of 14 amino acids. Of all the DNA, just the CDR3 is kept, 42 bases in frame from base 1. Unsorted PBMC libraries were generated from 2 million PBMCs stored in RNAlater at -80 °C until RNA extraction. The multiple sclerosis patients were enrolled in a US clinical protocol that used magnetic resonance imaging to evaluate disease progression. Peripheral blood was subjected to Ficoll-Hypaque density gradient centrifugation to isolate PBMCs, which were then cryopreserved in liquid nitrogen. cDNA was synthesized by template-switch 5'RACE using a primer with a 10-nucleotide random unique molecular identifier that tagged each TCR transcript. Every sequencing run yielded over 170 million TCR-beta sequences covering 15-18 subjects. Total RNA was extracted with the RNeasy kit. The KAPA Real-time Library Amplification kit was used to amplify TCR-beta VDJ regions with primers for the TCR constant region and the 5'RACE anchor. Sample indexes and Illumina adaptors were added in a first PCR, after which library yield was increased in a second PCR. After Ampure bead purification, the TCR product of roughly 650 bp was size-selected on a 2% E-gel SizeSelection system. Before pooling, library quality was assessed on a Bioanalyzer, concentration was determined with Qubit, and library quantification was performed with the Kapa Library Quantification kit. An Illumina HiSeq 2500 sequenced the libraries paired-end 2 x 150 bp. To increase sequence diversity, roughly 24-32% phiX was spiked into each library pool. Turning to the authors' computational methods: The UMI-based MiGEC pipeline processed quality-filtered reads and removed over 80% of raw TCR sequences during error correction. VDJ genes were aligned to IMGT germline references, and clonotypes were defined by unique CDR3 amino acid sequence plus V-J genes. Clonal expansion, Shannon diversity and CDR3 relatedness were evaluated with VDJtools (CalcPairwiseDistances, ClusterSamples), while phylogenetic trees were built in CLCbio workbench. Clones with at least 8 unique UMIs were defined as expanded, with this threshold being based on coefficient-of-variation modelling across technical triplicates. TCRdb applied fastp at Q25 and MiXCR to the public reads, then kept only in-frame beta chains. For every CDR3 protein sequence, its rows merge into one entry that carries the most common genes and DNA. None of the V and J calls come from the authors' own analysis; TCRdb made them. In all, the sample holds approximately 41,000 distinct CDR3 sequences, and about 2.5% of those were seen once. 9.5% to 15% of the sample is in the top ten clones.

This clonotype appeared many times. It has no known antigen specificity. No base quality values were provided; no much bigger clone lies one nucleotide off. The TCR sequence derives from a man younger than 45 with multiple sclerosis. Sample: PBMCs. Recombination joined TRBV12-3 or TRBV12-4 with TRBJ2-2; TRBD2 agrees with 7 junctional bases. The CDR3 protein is CASSSSGLTGELFF. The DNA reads TGTGCCAGCAGTAGTAGCGGGCTCACCGGGGAGCTGTTTTTT.